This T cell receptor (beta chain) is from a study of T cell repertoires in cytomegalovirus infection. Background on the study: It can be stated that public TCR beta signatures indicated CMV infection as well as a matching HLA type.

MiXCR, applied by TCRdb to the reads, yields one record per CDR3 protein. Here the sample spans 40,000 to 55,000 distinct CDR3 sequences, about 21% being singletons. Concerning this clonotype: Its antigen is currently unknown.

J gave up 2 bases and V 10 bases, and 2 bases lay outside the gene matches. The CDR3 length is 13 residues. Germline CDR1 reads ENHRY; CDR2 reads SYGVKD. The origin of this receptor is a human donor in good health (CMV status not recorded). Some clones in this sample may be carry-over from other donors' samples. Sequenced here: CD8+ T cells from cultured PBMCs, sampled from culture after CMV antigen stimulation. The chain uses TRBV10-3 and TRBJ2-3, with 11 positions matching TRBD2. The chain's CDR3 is CATGLAVTDTQYF. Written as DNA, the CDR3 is TGTGCCACGGGACTAGCGGTCACAGATACGCAGTATTTT.